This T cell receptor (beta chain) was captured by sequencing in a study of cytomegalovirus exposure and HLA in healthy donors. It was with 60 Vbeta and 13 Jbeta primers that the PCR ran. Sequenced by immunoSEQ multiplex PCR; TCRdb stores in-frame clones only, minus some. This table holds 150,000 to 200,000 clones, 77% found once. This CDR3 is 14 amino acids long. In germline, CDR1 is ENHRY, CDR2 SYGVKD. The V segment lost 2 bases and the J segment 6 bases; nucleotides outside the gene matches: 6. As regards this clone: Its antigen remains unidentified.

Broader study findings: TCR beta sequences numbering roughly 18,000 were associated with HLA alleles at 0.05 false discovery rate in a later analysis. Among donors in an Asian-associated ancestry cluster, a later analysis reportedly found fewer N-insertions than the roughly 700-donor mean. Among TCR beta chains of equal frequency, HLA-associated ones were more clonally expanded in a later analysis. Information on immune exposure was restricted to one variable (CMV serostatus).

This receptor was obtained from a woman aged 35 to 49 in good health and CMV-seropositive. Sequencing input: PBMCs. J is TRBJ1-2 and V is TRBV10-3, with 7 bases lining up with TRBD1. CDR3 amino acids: CAISEPEQGNGYTF. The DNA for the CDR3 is TGTGCCATCAGTGAGCCAGAACAGGGGAATGGCTACACCTTC.